These T cell receptor beta chains were read from a single sample in a study of human T cells and chemical hapten exposure. Each CDR3 protein gets one entry after TCRdb re-called the RACE reads with MiXCR. The data show about 140,000 distinct CDR3 sequences, about 12% seen once. Sample: whole blood, taken in connection with sensitization to the hapten diphenylcyclopropenone (DPC). The receptors come from a woman between 45 and 65 years old with alopecia areata. Some clones in this sample may be carry-over from other donors' samples. Each CDR3 is given with its conserved first and last residue. D genes are given only for firm matches. Clone size, where shown, is once, few, many, or a class for clones that have expanded.

j_call v_call clone_size d_call cdr3_aa cdr3_nt
TRBJ1-5 TRBV29-1 many NA CSVEGGVDQPQHF TGCAGCGTTGAAGGAGGGGTAGATCAGCCCCAGCATTTT
TRBJ1-2 TRBV18 NA NA CASSPPGGDGYTF TGTGCCAGCTCACCACCGGGCGGGGACGGCTACACCTTC
TRBJ2-1 TRBV12-3/TRBV12-4 NA TRBD2 CASSLGREGYSDNEQFF TGTGCCAGCAGTTTAGGGCGGGAGGGCTATAGCGACAATGAGCAGTTCTTC
TRBJ2-3 TRBV20-1 NA TRBD2 CSARVYGRESTDTQYF TGCAGTGCTAGAGTTTACGGGAGGGAGAGCACAGATACGCAGTATTTT
TRBJ2-5 TRBV7-9 NA TRBD2 CASSLERLAVSQETQYF TGTGCCAGCAGCTTAGAAAGACTAGCGGTATCCCAAGAGACCCAGTACTTC
TRBJ2-7 TRBV5-8 once NA CASSFVDSYEQYF TGTGCCAGCAGCTTTGTCGACAGTTACGAGCAGTACTTC
TRBJ1-2 TRBV27 NA NA CASRPNRVGQILGYTF TGTGCCAGCCGACCGAATCGAGTTGGGCAGATCCTTGGCTACACCTTC
TRBJ1-1 TRBV5-1 many NA CASSSHVGAAAFF TGCGCCAGCAGCTCGCATGTGGGGGCAGCGGCTTTCTTT
TRBJ2-1 TRBV4-3 NA TRBD2 CASSQVSSGTHNEQFF TGCGCCAGCAGCCAAGTTTCCAGCGGGACTCACAATGAGCAGTTCTTC
TRBJ1-2 TRBV12-3/TRBV12-4 NA TRBD1 CASRATGGPRYTF TGTGCCAGCAGAGCGACAGGGGGCCCCCGCTACACCTTC
TRBJ2-2 TRBV6-6 NA NA CASSWDGELFF TGTGCCAGCAGCTGGGACGGGGAGCTGTTTTTT
TRBJ2-1 TRBV24-1 few TRBD2 CATSDNGLAVMSEQFF TGTGCCACCAGTGACAACGGACTAGCGGTAATGAGTGAGCAGTTCTTC
TRBJ1-5 TRBV13 few NA CASSLGVGGFQPQHF TGTGCCAGCAGCTTAGGCGTGGGGGGCTTTCAGCCCCAGCATTTT
TRBJ2-5 TRBV19 few NA CASSWQGRETQYF TGTGCCAGTAGTTGGCAAGGGCGAGAGACCCAGTACTTC
TRBJ2-2 TRBV27 many NA CASSGRRMGAGELFF TGTGCCAGCAGCGGGAGAAGGATGGGGGCCGGGGAGCTGTTTTTT
TRBJ2-3 TRBV14 many TRBD2 CASSVQGLAGGGTDTQYF TGTGCCAGCAGCGTACAGGGACTAGCGGGAGGTGGCACAGATACGCAGTATTTT
TRBJ2-7 TRBV20-1 NA NA CSARDRIQGFSYEQYF TGCAGTGCTAGAGATAGGATCCAGGGTTTCTCCTACGAGCAGTACTTC
TRBJ2-7 TRBV28 few TRBD1 CAAQDRGREQYF TGTGCCGCTCAGGACAGGGGGCGTGAGCAGTACTTC
TRBJ2-2 TRBV7-2 few NA CASSLRSTTGELFF TGTGCCAGCAGCTTAAGATCCACCACCGGGGAGCTGTTTTTT
TRBJ2-5 TRBV21-1 NA NA CASIGLRKETQYF TGTGCCAGCATCGGACTACGGAAAGAGACCCAGTACTTC
TRBJ2-3 TRBV5-6 NA NA CASSLLTDKQYF TGTGCCAGCAGCTTGTTAACAGATAAGCAGTATTTT
TRBJ2-7 TRBV3-1 NA TRBD2 CASSQDRGLEAYEQYF TGTGCCAGCAGCCAAGATAGGGGACTAGAAGCCTACGAGCAGTACTTC
TRBJ2-2 TRBV27 NA TRBD1 CASKGQGATGELFF TGTGCCAGCAAGGGACAGGGGGCCACCGGGGAGCTGTTTTTT
TRBJ2-1 TRBV6-1 many NA CASSEPRGTYNEQFF TGTGCCAGCAGTGAACCCCGGGGGACTTACAATGAGCAGTTCTTC
TRBJ2-7 TRBV28 NA TRBD1 CASSLSRGRYEQYF TGTGCCAGCAGTTTATCGAGGGGGCGCTACGAGCAGTACTTC
TRBJ1-3 TRBV29-1 NA TRBD1 CSVRTGGGNTIYF TGCAGCGTTCGAACAGGGGGTGGAAACACCATATATTTT
TRBJ2-5 TRBV18 many NA CASSRQEETQYF TGTGCCAGCTCACGTCAGGAAGAGACCCAGTACTTC
TRBJ1-3 TRBV7-6 few NA CASSLTDGNTIYF TGTGCCAGCAGCTTAACAGACGGAAACACCATATATTTT
TRBJ2-3 TRBV4-3 many NA CASSQGNRVTDTQYF TGCGCCAGCAGCCAAGGGAACAGGGTCACAGATACGCAGTATTTT
TRBJ1-4 TRBV5-4 few NA CASSLALNEKLFF TGTGCCAGCAGCTTGGCGTTAAATGAAAAACTGTTTTTT
TRBJ2-4 TRBV18 NA NA CASSQTTQGAKNIQYF TGTGCCAGCTCACAAACGACCCAGGGGGCCAAAAACATTCAGTACTTC
TRBJ2-7 TRBV12-3/TRBV12-4 NA TRBD2 CASSTREDSGAHYEQYF TGTGCCAGCAGTACTCGGGAAGATAGCGGGGCCCACTACGAGCAGTACTTC
TRBJ1-3 TRBV6-1 many NA CASSLGGSGNTIYF TGTGCCAGCAGTCTCGGTGGGTCTGGAAACACCATATATTTT
TRBJ1-1 TRBV20-1 many NA CSPSGDSTEAFF TGCAGTCCTTCGGGAGACTCGACTGAAGCTTTCTTT
TRBJ2-5 TRBV2 few NA CASSDRRGRETQYF TGTGCCAGCAGTGATCGTCGGGGTCGGGAGACCCAGTACTTC
TRBJ2-7 TRBV4-1 few TRBD2 CASSQEGGTITYEQYF TGCGCCAGCAGCCAAGAGGGTGGGACTATTACCTACGAGCAGTACTTC
TRBJ1-5 TRBV2 few NA CASTGQGTGNQPQHF TGTGCCAGCACGGGGCAGGGGACGGGCAATCAGCCCCAGCATTTT
TRBJ1-4 TRBV29-1 NA NA CSVAPRGADEKLFF TGCAGCGTTGCCCCACGGGGGGCGGACGAAAAACTGTTTTTT
TRBJ2-4 TRBV20-1 few NA CSARDEHIQYF TGCAGTGCTAGAGATGAACACATTCAGTACTTC
TRBJ2-1 TRBV2 few NA CATPSRRDRFSGEQFF TGTGCCACCCCCTCCCGGCGGGATCGTTTCTCGGGTGAGCAGTTCTTC
TRBJ2-1 TRBV30 NA TRBD2 CAWGTSGEQFF TGTGCCTGGGGGACTAGCGGTGAGCAGTTCTTC
TRBJ2-1 TRBV3-1 NA TRBD1 CASSGDSSYNEQFF TGTGCCAGCAGCGGGGACAGCTCCTACAATGAGCAGTTCTTC
TRBJ2-7 TRBV12-3/TRBV12-4 few TRBD2 CASSSSGRNSYEQYF TGTGCCAGCAGTTCTAGCGGGAGGAACTCCTACGAGCAGTACTTC
TRBJ2-7 TRBV10-3 NA NA CAISESGQSYEQYF TGTGCCATCAGTGAGTCGGGGCAGTCCTACGAGCAGTACTTC
TRBJ2-5 TRBV3-1 many NA CASSQDSSETQYF TGTGCCAGCAGCCAAGACAGTTCCGAGACCCAGTACTTC
TRBJ2-1 TRBV4-1 NA TRBD2 CASSQGRGRAVDEQFF TGCGCCAGCAGCCAAGGGCGCGGGAGGGCAGTCGATGAGCAGTTCTTC
TRBJ2-6 TRBV19 many TRBD1 CASQFRRDRGPSGANVLTF TGTGCCAGCCAGTTTAGAAGGGACAGGGGTCCCTCTGGGGCCAACGTCCTGACTTTC
TRBJ2-1 TRBV6-5 many NA CASSYFLGDEQFF TGTGCCAGCAGTTACTTCCTAGGGGATGAGCAGTTCTTC